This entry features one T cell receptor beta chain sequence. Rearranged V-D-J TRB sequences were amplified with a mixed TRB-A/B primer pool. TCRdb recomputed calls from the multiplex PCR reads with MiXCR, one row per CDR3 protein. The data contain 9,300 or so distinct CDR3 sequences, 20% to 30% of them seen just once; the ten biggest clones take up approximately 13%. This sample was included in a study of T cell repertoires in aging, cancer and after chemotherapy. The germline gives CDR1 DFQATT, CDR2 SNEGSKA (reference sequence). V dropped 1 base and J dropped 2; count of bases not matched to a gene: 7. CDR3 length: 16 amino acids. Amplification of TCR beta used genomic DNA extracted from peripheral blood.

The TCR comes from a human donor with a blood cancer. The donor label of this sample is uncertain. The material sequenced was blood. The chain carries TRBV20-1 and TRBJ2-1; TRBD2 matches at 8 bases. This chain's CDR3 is CSARVLVSGAYNEQFF. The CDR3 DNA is TGCAGTGCTAGAGTGTTGGTTAGCGGGGCCTACAATGAGCAGTTCTTC.